These T cell receptor beta chains were read from a single sample in a study of OX40 agonist ivuxolimab in advanced cancers. Only in-frame clones appear in the TCRdb table, and some are missing; sequencing was by immunoSEQ multiplex PCR. The table includes about 32,000 clones, 84% detected once. This material consisted of CD4+ or CD8+ T cells sorted from blood, taken in a trial of the OX40 agonist ivuxolimab. These receptors all come from an adult with an advanced solid tumor such as melanoma, head and neck, liver or kidney cancer. Both conserved end residues are part of each CDR3. A D gene is named only where the DNA matches it firmly. Expanded clones are given a class, and other clones once, few, many or no size at all.

clone size,J gene,V gene,D gene,CDR3 DNA,CDR3 protein
once,TRBJ2-7,TRBV29-1,NA,TGCAGCGTTGTTCCTGCAGACTTCTCCTACGAGCAGTACTTC,CSVVPADFSYEQYF
NA,TRBJ2-2,TRBV6-4,NA,TGTGCCAGCAGTGACTCAACAGAGAACACCGGGGAGCTGTTTTTT,CASSDSTENTGELFF
NA,TRBJ1-2,TRBV6-6,NA,TGTGCCAGCAGTTATTCCCCGGGGTTAGGTGGCTACACCTTC,CASSYSPGLGGYTF
NA,TRBJ2-3,TRBV11-2,TRBD2,TGTGCCAGCAGCTTACCGGGACTAGCCTTTAGCACAGATACGCAGTATTTT,CASSLPGLAFSTDTQYF
NA,TRBJ2-3,TRBV29-1,NA,TGCAGCGTTGAAGATCGTAGCACAGATACGCAGTATTTT,CSVEDRSTDTQYF
NA,TRBJ2-7,TRBV4-1,NA,TGCGCCAGCAGCCAAGATTTATCTCGTTCCCCCCGGGGCGAGCAGTACTTC,CASSQDLSRSPRGEQYF
NA,TRBJ2-5,TRBV5-1,NA,TGCGCCAGCAGCACCCCGACACGGGGTAGGCAAGAGACCCAGTACTTC,CASSTPTRGRQETQYF
NA,TRBJ2-7,TRBV2,NA,TGTGCCAGCAGTGATTCGGACAGTAACGAGCAGTACTTC,CASSDSDSNEQYF
NA,TRBJ2-7,TRBV27,TRBD2,TGTGCCAGCAGTTCGTTCCTAGCGGGAGATTCCTACGAGCAGTACTTC,CASSSFLAGDSYEQYF
NA,TRBJ2-2,TRBV5-4,TRBD1,TGTGCCAGCAGCGTCCCGGGACAGGGCGGGGAGCTGTTTTTT,CASSVPGQGGELFF
NA,TRBJ2-3,TRBV9,TRBD2,TGTGCCAGCAGCGCAACTAGCGGGAAGGCAGATACGCAGTATTTT,CASSATSGKADTQYF
NA,TRBJ2-7,TRBV2,TRBD1,TGTGCCAGCAGTGAAACAGGGGTTCCGGGGCAGTACTTC,CASSETGVPGQYF
NA,TRBJ2-7,TRBV27,NA,TGTGCCAGCAGTTTCCCCGGTGCCTACGAGCAGTACTTC,CASSFPGAYEQYF
NA,TRBJ2-7,TRBV29-1,NA,TGCAGCGTTGACCTAAGGGGAGGTGGCTACGAGCAGTACTTC,CSVDLRGGGYEQYF
NA,TRBJ1-1,TRBV6-5,NA,TGTGCCAGCAGTTACGATAAGGGGGAACTGAACACTGAAGCTTTCTTT,CASSYDKGELNTEAFF
NA,TRBJ1-2,TRBV7-9,NA,TGTGCCAGCAGCTTAGGTGGGGAAGGGGGCTACACCTTC,CASSLGGEGGYTF
NA,TRBJ2-2,TRBV29-1,TRBD2,TGCAGCGTTGAAGAGGCTAGCGGGGGCACCGGGGAGCTGTTTTTT,CSVEEASGGTGELFF
NA,TRBJ2-1,TRBV5-4,NA,TGTGCCAGCAGCTGGCACGGGGGCCGCTACAATGAGCAGTTCTTC,CASSWHGGRYNEQFF
NA,TRBJ2-2,TRBV28,NA,TGTGCCAGCAGCTTTGGCACCGGGGAGCTGTTTTTT,CASSFGTGELFF
NA,TRBJ2-7,TRBV6-5,NA,TGTGCCAGCAGTTACCATCTCTCGCCCGAGCAGTACTTC,CASSYHLSPEQYF
NA,TRBJ2-2,TRBV27,TRBD1,TGTGCCAGCAGTTTAGTGGCAGGGGGCGGCACCGGGGAGCTGTTTTTT,CASSLVAGGGTGELFF
few,TRBJ1-1,TRBV19,NA,TGTGCCAGTAGTATCAACGCCAGCCCGAACACTGAAGCTTTCTTT,CASSINASPNTEAFF
NA,TRBJ1-2,TRBV9,NA,TGTGCCAGCAGCCAGAACAGGGACCGAGCGAACCGAGGGGGTAACTATGGCTACACCTTC,CASSQNRDRANRGGNYGYTF
NA,TRBJ2-7,TRBV28,TRBD2,TGTGCCAGCAGTTCCCTAAGCGGGAGGGCCTACGAGCAGTACTTC,CASSSLSGRAYEQYF
NA,TRBJ1-1,TRBV6-1,NA,TGTGCCAGCAGCCACCTGGGGGGCGCGACTGAAGCTTTCTTT,CASSHLGGATEAFF
NA,TRBJ2-7,TRBV5-4,TRBD2,TGTGCCAGCAGCTTCCCGGGACTAGATTACGAGCAGTACTTC,CASSFPGLDYEQYF
NA,TRBJ2-3,TRBV2,TRBD2,TGTGCCAGCAGAATTACTAGCGGGAGGGCCGATACGCAGTATTTT,CASRITSGRADTQYF
many,TRBJ2-7,TRBV7-3,NA,TGTGCCAGCAGCCCTTCGGCAGCCCCTGGCGAGCAGTACTTC,CASSPSAAPGEQYF
NA,TRBJ2-3,TRBV15,NA,TGTGCCACCAGCAGAGATGGGCCTAGCACAGATACGCAGTATTTT,CATSRDGPSTDTQYF
NA,TRBJ2-5,TRBV27,NA,TGTGCCAGCAGTCCGACGAGGGGTCGAGAGACCCAGTACTTC,CASSPTRGRETQYF
NA,TRBJ2-1,TRBV6-5,TRBD2,TGTGCCAGCAGTTCCACCCTAGCGGGAGGGCGTGAGCAGTTCTTC,CASSSTLAGGREQFF
NA,TRBJ2-7,TRBV7-6,NA,TGTGCCAGCAGCTTAGCCGGGGCCGAGCAGTACTTC,CASSLAGAEQYF
NA,TRBJ2-4,TRBV29-1,NA,TGCAGCGTTCAGGGGCGCACGGACATTCAGTACTTC,CSVQGRTDIQYF
NA,TRBJ2-5,TRBV6-5,NA,TGTGCCAGCAGTTACTCCGGGGGGCCCCTCGAGACCCAGTACTTC,CASSYSGGPLETQYF
NA,TRBJ1-6,TRBV5-6,NA,TGTGCCAGCAGCCCGGCGGGGACGGAGTATAATTCACCCCTCCACTTT,CASSPAGTEYNSPLHF
NA,TRBJ2-1,TRBV9,TRBD2,TGTGCCAGCAGCGTAGATAGCGGGGGCCTCAATGAGCAGTTCTTC,CASSVDSGGLNEQFF
NA,TRBJ2-7,TRBV13,NA,TGTGCCAGTGTCAGAGGGGGTACCTCCTACGAGCAGTACTTC,CASVRGGTSYEQYF
few,TRBJ1-2,TRBV7-9,TRBD1,TGTGCCAGCAGCCACACAGGGGGAGCCTATGGCTACACCTTC,CASSHTGGAYGYTF
NA,TRBJ2-1,TRBV10-3,NA,TGTGCCATCGAGGGTACCGGGGTGGGCAATGAGCAGTTCTTC,CAIEGTGVGNEQFF
NA,TRBJ2-5,TRBV2,NA,TGTGCCAGCACTCCCCGAGGGGCCCCGCAAGAGACCCAGTACTTC,CASTPRGAPQETQYF
NA,TRBJ2-2,TRBV27,NA,TGTGCCAGCGGACCAATCTTTCCCACCGGGGAGCTGTTTTTT,CASGPIFPTGELFF
NA,TRBJ2-3,TRBV6-4,NA,TGTGCCAGCAGTCCTCAGGGGTCGGCAGATACGCAGTATTTT,CASSPQGSADTQYF
NA,TRBJ2-7,TRBV5-1,NA,TGCGCCAGCAGCTTTCAGGGGCCCCACGAGCAGTACTTC,CASSFQGPHEQYF
NA,TRBJ2-1,TRBV12-5,NA,TGTGCTAGTGGTTCTACCGGCCGGGACTCCCGCCACAATGAGCAGTTCTTC,CASGSTGRDSRHNEQFF
NA,TRBJ2-7,TRBV28,NA,TGTGCCAGCAGTTTTACGGGTCGCTCCTACGAGCAGTACTTC,CASSFTGRSYEQYF
NA,TRBJ2-1,TRBV9,NA,TGTGCCAGCAGCCAGGACGGGGTACGGTACAATGAGCAGTTCTTC,CASSQDGVRYNEQFF
once,TRBJ2-7,TRBV11-2,TRBD2,TGTGCCAGCAGCCGGTCCGGGACTAGCGGGACGTACGAGCAGTACTTC,CASSRSGTSGTYEQYF
NA,TRBJ1-1,TRBV5-6,NA,TGTGCCAGCAGCTTAGTTCCTATTGTCGCTGAAGCTTTCTTT,CASSLVPIVAEAFF
NA,TRBJ2-7,TRBV9,NA,TGTGCCAGCAGCGTAGCGGGGAACGGACTCTACGAGCAGTACTTC,CASSVAGNGLYEQYF
NA,TRBJ1-2,TRBV6-5,NA,TGTGCCAGCAGTCACCTCCGGGCCAGGGTTTACACCTTC,CASSHLRARVYTF